This T cell receptor beta chain is from a study of blood T cell repertoires in COVID-19. The CDR3 is made up of 15 amino acids. Germline V lookup: CDR1 SNHLY, CDR2 FYNNEI. V was cut by 6 bases and J by 5 bases, with 20 bases left in between. Profiled with immunoSEQ multiplex PCR; TCRdb holds only in-frame clones, not every one. The sample includes roughly 80,000 clones, around 74% seen only once; the top ten take around 9.4%. This sequence joins TRBV2 and TRBJ2-7, with a possible D match to TRBD2 (6 bases). This clonotype was sampled from a human donor in a cohort sampled during active COVID-19. Material: peripheral blood. The DNA of the CDR3 is TGTGCCAGCAGGACCCCCCGGGGGAAGTGGGACGAGCAGTACTTC. Its protein product is CASRTPRGKWDEQYF.